The 9 T cell receptor beta chains presented below share a single source sample, sequenced in a study of CXCR3-negative and CXCR3-positive naive CD8 T cells. Through 5' RACE with UMI labels, the TRB cDNA libraries were prepared. TCRdb reanalyzed the 5' RACE reads and collapses them to one entry per CDR3 protein, without DNA. The clone table shows roughly 29,000 distinct CDR3 sequences, with the ten largest holding roughly 10%. Sequencing used memory CD8+ T cells from blood. These receptors were obtained from a human donor in good health. Some clones in this sample may be carry-over from other donors' samples.

This chain links TRBV9 with TRBJ2-1; TCRdb's D gene call, TRBD2, goes unchecked for lack of DNA. The CDR3 sequence is 17 residues long. The germline CDR1 and CDR2 sequences are SGDLS and YYNGEE. This CDR3 reads CASSTSTSQSSYNEQFF.

This sequence joins TRBV12-3 or TRBV12-4 and TRBJ2-7. The CDR3 covers 11 residues. CDR3 amino acids: CASSHTYEQYF.

The chain employs TRBV5-4 and TRBJ2-2; TCRdb selects TRBD2, and the lack of DNA leaves this call unchecked. The CDR3 is made up of 15 amino acids. Germline CDR1 is SGHNT and CDR2 is YYREEE (reference sequence). CDR3 sequence reads: CASGTSGGLTGELFF.

The chain links TRBV12-2 to TRBJ2-7. TRBV12-2 is a pseudogene locus. CDR3 length equals 12 residues. CDR3 sequence reads: CASRLVPYEQYF.

The chain couples TRBV7-9 to TRBJ2-3; TCRdb reports TRBD1, a call that lacks DNA to check it against. This CDR3 is built from 14 residues. Germline V gene sequence: CDR1 SEHNR, CDR2 FQNEAQ (reference sequence). The CDR3 reads CASIRQGASDTQYF.

V is TRBV19 and J is TRBJ2-5. The CDR3 runs to 14 residues. CDR1 LNHDA and CDR2 SQIVND come from the germline V gene (reference sequence). The CDR3 here is CASSTRTAQETQYF.

The chain combines TRBV20-1 with TRBJ2-7. The germline gives CDR1 DFQATT, CDR2 SNEGSKA (reference sequence). The CDR3 is 11 amino acids. The CDR3 loop reads CSARAHDEQYF.

V and J are TRBV7-3 and TRBJ2-3. Per the germline V gene, CDR1 is SGHTA and CDR2 is FQGTGA. This CDR3 is built from 15 residues. Here the CDR3 reads CASRLTGETTDTQYF.

The chain carries TRBV5-4 and TRBJ2-3; TCRdb selects TRBD2, and the lack of DNA leaves this call unchecked. The CDR3 totals 16 residues. CDR1 is SGHNT, CDR2 YYREEE, per germline (reference sequence). The CDR3 loop is CASTPIAGTSTDTQYF.